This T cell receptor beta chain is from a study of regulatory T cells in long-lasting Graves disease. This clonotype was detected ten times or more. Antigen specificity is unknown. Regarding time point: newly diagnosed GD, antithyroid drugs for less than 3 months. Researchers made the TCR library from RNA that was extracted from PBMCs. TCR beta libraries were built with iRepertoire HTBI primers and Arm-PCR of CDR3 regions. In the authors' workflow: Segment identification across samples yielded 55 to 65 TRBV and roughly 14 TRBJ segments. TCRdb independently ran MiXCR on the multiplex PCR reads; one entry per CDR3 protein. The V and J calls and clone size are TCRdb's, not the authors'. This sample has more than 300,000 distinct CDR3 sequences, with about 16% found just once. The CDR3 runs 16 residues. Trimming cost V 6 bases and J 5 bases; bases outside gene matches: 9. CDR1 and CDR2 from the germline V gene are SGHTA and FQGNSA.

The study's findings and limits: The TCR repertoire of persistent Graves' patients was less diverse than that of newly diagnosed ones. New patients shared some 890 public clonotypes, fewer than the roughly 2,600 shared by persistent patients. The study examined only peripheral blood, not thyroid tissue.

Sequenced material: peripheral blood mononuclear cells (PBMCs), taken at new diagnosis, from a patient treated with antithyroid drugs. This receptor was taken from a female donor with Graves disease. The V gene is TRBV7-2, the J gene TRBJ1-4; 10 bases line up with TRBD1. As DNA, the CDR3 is TGTGCCAGCAGGACAGGGGGCAGTTGGAGGAATGAAAAACTGTTTTTT. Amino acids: CASRTGGSWRNEKLFF.